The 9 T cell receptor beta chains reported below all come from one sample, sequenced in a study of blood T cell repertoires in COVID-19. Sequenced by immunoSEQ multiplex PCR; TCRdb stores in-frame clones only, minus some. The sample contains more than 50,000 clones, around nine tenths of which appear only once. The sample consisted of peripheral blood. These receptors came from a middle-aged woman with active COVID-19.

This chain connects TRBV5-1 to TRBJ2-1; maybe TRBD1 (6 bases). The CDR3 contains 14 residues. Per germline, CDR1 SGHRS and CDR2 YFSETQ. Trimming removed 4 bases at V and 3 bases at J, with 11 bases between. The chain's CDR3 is CASSLRQDYNEQFF. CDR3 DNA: TGCGCCAGCAGCCTCAGACAGGACTACAATGAGCAGTTCTTC. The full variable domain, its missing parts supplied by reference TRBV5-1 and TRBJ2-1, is KAGVTQTPRYLIKTRGQQVTLSCSPISGHRSVSWYQQTPGQGLQFLFEYFSETQRNKGNFPGRFSGRQFSNSRSEMNVSTLELGDSALYLCASSLRQDYNEQFFGPGTRLTVL.

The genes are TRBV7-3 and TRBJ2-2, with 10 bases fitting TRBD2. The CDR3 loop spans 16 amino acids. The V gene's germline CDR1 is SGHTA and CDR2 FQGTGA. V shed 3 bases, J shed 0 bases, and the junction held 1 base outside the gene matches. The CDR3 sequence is CASSFSGGSNTGELFF. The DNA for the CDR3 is TGTGCCAGCAGCTTTAGCGGGGGGTCGAACACCGGGGAGCTGTTTTTT.

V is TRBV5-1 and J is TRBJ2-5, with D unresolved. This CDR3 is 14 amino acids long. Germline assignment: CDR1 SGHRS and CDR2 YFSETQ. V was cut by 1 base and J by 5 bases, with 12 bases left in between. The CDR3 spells CASSLSRPVETQYF. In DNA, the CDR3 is TGCGCCAGCAGCTTGTCGAGGCCAGTGGAGACCCAGTACTTC.

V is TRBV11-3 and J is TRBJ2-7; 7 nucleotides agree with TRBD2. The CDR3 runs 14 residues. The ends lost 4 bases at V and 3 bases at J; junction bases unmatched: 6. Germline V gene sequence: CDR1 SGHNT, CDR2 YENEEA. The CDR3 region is CASSSRAGFYEQYF. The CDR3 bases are TGTGCCAGCAGCTCAAGAGCGGGGTTCTACGAGCAGTACTTC.

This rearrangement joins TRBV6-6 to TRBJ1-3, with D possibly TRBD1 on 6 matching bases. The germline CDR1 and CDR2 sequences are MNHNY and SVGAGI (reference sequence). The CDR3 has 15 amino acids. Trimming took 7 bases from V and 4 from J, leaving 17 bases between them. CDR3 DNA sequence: TGTGCCAGCACCACAGGGCGGTCAGGAGGAAACACCATATATTTT. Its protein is CASTTGRSGGNTIYF.

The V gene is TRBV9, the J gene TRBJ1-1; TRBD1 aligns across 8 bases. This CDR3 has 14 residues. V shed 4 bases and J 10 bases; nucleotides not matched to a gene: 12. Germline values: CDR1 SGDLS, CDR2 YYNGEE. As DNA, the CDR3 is TGTGCCAGCAGCCCACGACAGGGGTGGGGGCGAGCTTTCTTT. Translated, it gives CASSPRQGWGRAFF. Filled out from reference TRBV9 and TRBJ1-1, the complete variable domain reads DSGVTQTPKHLITATGQRVTLRCSPRSGDLSVYWYQQSLDQGLQFLIQYYNGEERAKGNILERFSAQQFPDLHSELNLSSLELGDSALYFCASSPRQGWGRAFFGQGTRLTVV.

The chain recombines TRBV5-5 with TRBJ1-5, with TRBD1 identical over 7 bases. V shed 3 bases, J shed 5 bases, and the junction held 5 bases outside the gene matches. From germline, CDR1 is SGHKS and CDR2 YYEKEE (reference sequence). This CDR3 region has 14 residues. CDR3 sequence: CASSYRQGDQPQHF. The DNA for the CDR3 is TGTGCCAGCAGCTACCGACAGGGTGATCAGCCCCAGCATTTT.

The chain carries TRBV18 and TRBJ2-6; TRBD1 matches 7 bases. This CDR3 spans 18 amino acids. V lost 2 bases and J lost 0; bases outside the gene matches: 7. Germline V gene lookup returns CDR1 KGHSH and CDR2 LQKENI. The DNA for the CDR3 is TGTGCCAGCTCACCAATAGGGACAGTCTACTCTGGGGCCAACGTCCTGACTTTC. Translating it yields CASSPIGTVYSGANVLTF.

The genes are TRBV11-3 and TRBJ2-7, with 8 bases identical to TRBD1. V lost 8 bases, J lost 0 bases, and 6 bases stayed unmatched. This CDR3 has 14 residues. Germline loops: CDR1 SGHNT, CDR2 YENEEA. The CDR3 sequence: CASQVTGGSYEQYF. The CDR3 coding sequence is TGTGCCAGCCAAGTTACAGGGGGCTCCTACGAGCAGTACTTC.